The 6 T cell receptor beta chains below come from one sample, sequenced in a study of blood T cell repertoires in COVID-19. Produced via immunoSEQ multiplex PCR; TCRdb's table is partial and in-frame only. The table has roughly 100,000 clones, around nine tenths seen once. Sequencing was performed on peripheral blood. All receptors come from a man aged 50-59 years with active COVID-19.

To note about this clone: Germline and junction disagree at one end, which may indicate a read error. The chain links TRBV6-4 to TRBJ2-1, with 9 bases that match TRBD2. In germline, CDR1 is MRHNA, CDR2 SNTAGT. This CDR3 is built from 16 residues. The CDR3 coding sequence is TGTGCCAGCAGTGAATTAGGCGGGGGGGCCTATAATGAGCAGTTCTTC. Protein: CASSELGGGAYNEQFF.

The rearrangement links TRBV5-4 to TRBJ2-5; 8 bases agree with TRBD2. The germline V gene encodes CDR1 SGHNT and CDR2 YYREEE (reference sequence). This CDR3 spans 15 amino acids. Trimming at V came to 0 bases and at J to 5 bases, leaving 6 bases not matched to a gene. As DNA, the CDR3 is TGTGCCAGCAGCTTGGACGGCGGGGGGCTGGAGACCCAGTACTTC. Its translation: CASSLDGGGLETQYF.

This chain uses TRBV7-9 with TRBJ1-5; tentatively, D is TRBD1 (6 bases). This CDR3 has 15 residues. V was shortened by 1 base and J by 5 bases, with 12 bases between the two germline ends. Looked up from germline, CDR1 is SEHNR and CDR2 is FQNEAQ (reference sequence). CDR3 nucleotides: TGTGCCAGCAGCTTAGGGGACATAGCTCATCAGCCCCAGCATTTT. This codes for CASSLGDIAHQPQHF.

The V call is TRBV5-6, the J call TRBJ2-2; 8 bases map to TRBD2. The CDR3 runs to 16 residues. The germline V gene has CDR1 SGHDT and CDR2 YYEEEE. V was pared by 3 bases and J by 5 bases, with 9 bases of the junction left unmatched. The CDR3 sequence: CASSSGLAVLTGELFF. DNA for the CDR3: TGTGCCAGCAGCTCTGGACTAGCTGTCTTAACCGGGGAGCTGTTTTTT.

A remark on this clone: The junction and the germline gene differ at one end; a read error may be behind it. This specimen includes other DNA sequences encoding the same CDR3. This chain uses TRBV7-7 with TRBJ2-2; TRBD1 agrees at 9 bases. The CDR3 extends over 15 amino acids. The germline V gene encodes CDR1 SSHAT and CDR2 FNYEAQ (reference sequence). CDR3 residues: CASSLDRGGSGELFF. The CDR3 bases are TGTGCTAGCAGCCTGGACAGGGGAGGGTCCGGGGAGCTGTTTTTT.

This chain links TRBV7-9 with TRBJ1-4, with TRBD1 matching 9 bases. Germline V CDR1 and CDR2: SEHNR, FQNEAQ (reference sequence). V was pared by 1 base and J by 8 bases, with 2 bases of the junction left unmatched. The CDR3 contains 14 residues. The CDR3 is CASSLGQGGEKLFF. The CDR3 DNA follows: TGTGCCAGCAGCTTAGGACAGGGGGGCGAAAAACTGTTTTTT. Supplemented by reference TRBV7-9 and TRBJ1-4, the full variable domain reads DTGVSQNPRHKITKRGQNVTFRCDPISEHNRLYWYRQTLGQGPEFLTYFQNEAQLEKSRLLSDRFSAERPKGSFSTLEIQRTEQGDSAMYLCASSLGQGGEKLFFGSGTQLSVL.